This passage covers 15 T cell receptor beta chains from one sample sequenced in a study of blood T cells in healthy people across ages. A sample-barcoded 5' primer and a J-beta primer mix were used in a second PCR of about 7 to 12 cycles. TCRdb analysed the 5' RACE reads with MiXCR anew, one entry per CDR3 protein. Of around 2 million distinct CDR3 sequences detected, roughly two fifths appear once; the ten largest clones hold 23%. The sample was blood. The receptor set was obtained from a human donor in good health.

The J gene is TRBJ2-7, the V gene TRBV7-9; no firm D call. V dropped 5 bases and J dropped 3 bases, with 11 bases sitting between them. This CDR3 is 13 amino acids long. Germline CDR1 and CDR2: SEHNR and FQNEAQ (reference sequence). The CDR3: CASSATMIYEQYF. DNA for the CDR3: TGTGCCAGCAGCGCCACGATGATCTACGAGCAGTACTTC.

This chain uses TRBV6-2 or TRBV6-3 with TRBJ1-2, with TRBD1 identical over 12 bases. Germline CDR1 MNHEY, CDR2 SVGEGT. The CDR3 has 14 amino acids. V dropped 5 bases and J dropped 9; count of bases not matched to a gene: 7. CDR3 in DNA: TGTGCCAGCAGTGACCGGGACAGGGGGCTGTGCTACACCTTC. It encodes CASSDRDRGLCYTF.

In its sample, this clonotype was seen a few times. The rearrangement joins TRBV11-3 to TRBJ2-7; no clear D gene. V dropped 6 bases and J dropped 6 bases, with 15 bases sitting between them. Looked up from germline, CDR1 is SGHNT and CDR2 is YENEEA. The CDR3 length is 13 residues. The CDR3 region is CASSRGFRVEQYF. CDR3 coding DNA: TGTGCCAGCAGTCGCGGCTTTAGGGTCGAGCAGTACTTC.

J is TRBJ2-7 and V is TRBV12-3 or TRBV12-4; TRBD1 matches at 7 bases. This CDR3 spans 12 amino acids. The V and J ends lost 4 bases and 5 bases, in that order; junction bases with no gene match: 2. CDR3 protein: CASSSGGHEQYF. In DNA, the CDR3 is TGTGCCAGCAGTTCAGGGGGTCACGAGCAGTACTTC.

CDR3 DNA sequence: TGCAGCGTTGACCCTAGCGGGGGATACAATGAGCAGTTCTTC. The encoded protein is CSVDPSGGYNEQFF. The J gene is TRBJ2-1, the V gene TRBV29-1; 10 positions agree with TRBD2. This CDR3 has 14 residues. Germline V gives CDR1 SQVTM, CDR2 ANQGSEA. V lost 3 bases to trimming and J lost 4 bases; unmatched junction nucleotides: 3.

Only a few counts were recorded for this clonotype. The rearrangement links TRBV7-6 to TRBJ1-6; tentatively, D is TRBD1 (5 bases). CDR1 is SGHVS and CDR2 is FNYEAQ in the germline V gene. The length of the CDR3 is 15 residues. Trimming took off 5 bases at V and 9 bases at J, with 17 bases between the two ends. DNA for the CDR3: TGTGCCAGCAGCGCTGCCGCAGGGACCCGTTCACCCCTCCACTTT. This encodes CASSAAAGTRSPLHF.

The chain recombines TRBV10-3 with TRBJ2-1; 9 bases agree with TRBD2. Germline loops: CDR1 ENHRY, CDR2 SYGVKD. This CDR3 spans 17 amino acids. The V and J ends lost 0 bases and 4 bases, in that order; junction bases with no gene match: 7. In DNA, the CDR3 is TGTGCCATCAGTGAGTCGCGCGGGGGGGCTGGTTACAATGAGCAGTTCTTC. It codes for CAISESRGGAGYNEQFF.

The V call is TRBV20-1, the J call TRBJ1-4; D may be TRBD1 (5 bases). The V and J ends lost 3 bases and 2 bases respectively, with 13 bases between them. CDR1 is DFQATT and CDR2 is SNEGSKA in the germline V gene (reference sequence). This CDR3 is built from 15 residues. In DNA form, the CDR3 reads TGCAGTGCTAGTATGCCAGGGACGACTAATGAAAAACTGTTTTTT. Translated: CSASMPGTTNEKLFF.

This clonotype has a handful of counts. The chain is built from TRBV20-1 and TRBJ2-7; TRBD1 aligns across 10 bases. The V segment lost 4 bases and the J segment 0 bases; nucleotides outside the gene matches: 9. This CDR3 region has 16 residues. Germline CDR1 and CDR2: DFQATT and SNEGSKA (reference sequence). CDR3 in DNA: TGCAGTGCTACCACGGGGACAGGGGACTTCTCCTACGAGCAGTACTTC. Protein sequence: CSATTGTGDFSYEQYF.

V gene TRBV5-1 combines with J gene TRBJ2-5; D uncertain. With 7 bases removed from V and 5 bases from J, the gap between germline ends came to 9 bases. Germline V gene lookup returns CDR1 SGHRS and CDR2 YFSETQ. The CDR3 is made up of 11 amino acids. CDR3 sequence reads: CASPLKETQYF. CDR3 bases: TGCGCCAGCCCGCTAAAGGAGACCCAGTACTTC.

This chain links TRBV4-3 with TRBJ2-5, with D perhaps matching TRBD1 or TRBD2 (5 bases each). Germline-derived CDR1 and CDR2 are LGHNA and YSLEER. The V and J ends lost 1 base and 11 bases respectively, with 20 bases between them. The CDR3 runs to 15 residues. In nucleotides, the CDR3 is TGCGCCAGCAGCCAAGGGGAAGGGGCGAGGTGGGAGCAGTACTTC. Its translation is CASSQGEGARWEQYF.

J is TRBJ2-3 and V is TRBV29-1; tentatively, D is TRBD2 (5 bases). The CDR3 totals 17 residues. Trimming cost V 3 bases and J 0 bases, with 19 bases left between them. CDR1 is SQVTM, CDR2 ANQGSEA, per germline. The CDR3 spells CSVERQGSRASTDTQYF. The CDR3 DNA follows: TGCAGCGTTGAGAGACAAGGGTCGAGGGCTAGCACAGATACGCAGTATTTT.

This clonotype was picked up many times. The chain couples TRBV7-2 to TRBJ2-4; no clear D. V was pared by 1 base and J by 9 bases, with 7 bases between. The CDR3 is 12 residues long. Germline assignment: CDR1 SGHTA and CDR2 FQGNSA. Written as DNA, the CDR3 is TGTGCCAGCAGCTTAGATAGGGTCATTCAGTACTTC. It is translated as CASSLDRVIQYF.

This chain joins TRBV9 and TRBJ2-7; TRBD1 agrees at 8 bases. CDR3 size: 15 residues. Trimming removed 4 bases from V and 3 bases from J; junction bases left unmatched: 9. The germline V gene has CDR1 SGDLS and CDR2 YYNGEE. CDR3 loop: CASSPWGTGGYEQYF. CDR3 nucleotide sequence: TGTGCCAGCAGCCCCTGGGGGACAGGAGGCTACGAGCAGTACTTC.

This clonotype occurred a few times. The V gene is TRBV7-3, the J gene TRBJ2-5; D tentatively reads TRBD1 or TRBD2 (6 bases each). The CDR3 is made up of 13 amino acids. The germline V gene encodes CDR1 SGHTA and CDR2 FQGTGA. V shed 8 bases and J shed 4 bases, with 14 bases lying between them. The chain's CDR3 is CASGTQGGETQYF. The CDR3 nucleotides read TGTGCCAGCGGCACACAGGGAGGAGAGACCCAGTACTTC.